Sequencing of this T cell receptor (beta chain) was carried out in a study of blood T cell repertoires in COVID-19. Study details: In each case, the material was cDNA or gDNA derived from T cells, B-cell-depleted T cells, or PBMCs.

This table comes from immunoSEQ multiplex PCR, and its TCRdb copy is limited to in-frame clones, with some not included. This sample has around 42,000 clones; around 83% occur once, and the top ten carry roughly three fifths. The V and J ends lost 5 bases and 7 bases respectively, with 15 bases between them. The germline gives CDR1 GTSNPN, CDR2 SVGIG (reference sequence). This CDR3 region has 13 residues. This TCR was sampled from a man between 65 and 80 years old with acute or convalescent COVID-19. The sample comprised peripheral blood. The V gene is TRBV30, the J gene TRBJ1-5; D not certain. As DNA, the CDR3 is TGTGCCTGGGCGGGAGGGAGAGGACAGCCCCAGCATTTT. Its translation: CAWAGGRGQPQHF. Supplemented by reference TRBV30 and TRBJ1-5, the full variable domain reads SQTIHQWPATLVQPVGSPLSLECTVEGTSNPNLYWYRQAAGRGLQLLFYSVGIGQISSEVPQNLSASRPQDRQFILSSKKLLLSDSGFYLCAWAGGRGQPQHFGDGTRLSIL.